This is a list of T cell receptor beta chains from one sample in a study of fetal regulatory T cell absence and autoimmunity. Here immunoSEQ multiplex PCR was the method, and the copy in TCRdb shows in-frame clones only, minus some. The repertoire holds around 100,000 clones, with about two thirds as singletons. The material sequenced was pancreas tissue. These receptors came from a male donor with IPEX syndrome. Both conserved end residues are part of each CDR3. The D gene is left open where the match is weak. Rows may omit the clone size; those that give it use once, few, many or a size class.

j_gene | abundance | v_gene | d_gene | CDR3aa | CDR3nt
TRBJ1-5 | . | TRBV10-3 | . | CAISESRHKGGQPQHF | TGTGCCATCAGTGAGTCGAGACATAAGGGGGGTCAGCCCCAGCATTTT
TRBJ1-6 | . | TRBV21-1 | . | CASTSQGSYNSPLHF | TGTGCCAGCACCTCACAGGGGTCCTATAATTCACCCCTCCACTTT
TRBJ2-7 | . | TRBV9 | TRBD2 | CASSVATGGYEQYF | TGTGCCAGCAGCGTAGCTACGGGAGGCTACGAGCAGTACTTC
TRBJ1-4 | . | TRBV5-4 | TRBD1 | CASSLPGGEKLFF | TGTGCCAGCAGCTTGCCAGGGGGCGAAAAACTGTTTTTT
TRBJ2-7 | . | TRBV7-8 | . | CASSLGVWTIRAYEQYF | TGTGCCAGCAGCTTAGGCGTATGGACTATTCGAGCCTACGAGCAGTACTTC
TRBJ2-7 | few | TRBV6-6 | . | CASSYPGGLPYEQYF | TGTGCCAGCAGTTACCCCGGGGGCCTCCCCTACGAGCAGTACTTC
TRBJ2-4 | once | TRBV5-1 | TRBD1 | CASSLDTGAWAKNIQYF | TGCGCCAGCAGCTTGGATACAGGGGCTTGGGCCAAAAACATTCAGTACTTC
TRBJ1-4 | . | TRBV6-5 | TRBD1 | CATGQGGSNEKLFF | TGTGCCACCGGGCAGGGGGGGTCTAATGAAAAACTGTTTTTT
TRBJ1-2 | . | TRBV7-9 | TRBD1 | CASSSRTGGNYGYTF | TGTGCCAGCAGTTCCCGGACAGGGGGCAACTATGGCTACACCTTC
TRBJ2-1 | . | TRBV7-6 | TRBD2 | CASSFHGTSGGADNEQFF | TGTGCCAGCAGCTTTCATGGGACTAGCGGGGGGGCGGACAATGAGCAGTTCTTC
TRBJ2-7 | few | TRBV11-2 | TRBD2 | CASSAVGTSLSYEQYF | TGTGCCAGCAGCGCCGTCGGGACTAGTCTCTCCTACGAGCAGTACTTC